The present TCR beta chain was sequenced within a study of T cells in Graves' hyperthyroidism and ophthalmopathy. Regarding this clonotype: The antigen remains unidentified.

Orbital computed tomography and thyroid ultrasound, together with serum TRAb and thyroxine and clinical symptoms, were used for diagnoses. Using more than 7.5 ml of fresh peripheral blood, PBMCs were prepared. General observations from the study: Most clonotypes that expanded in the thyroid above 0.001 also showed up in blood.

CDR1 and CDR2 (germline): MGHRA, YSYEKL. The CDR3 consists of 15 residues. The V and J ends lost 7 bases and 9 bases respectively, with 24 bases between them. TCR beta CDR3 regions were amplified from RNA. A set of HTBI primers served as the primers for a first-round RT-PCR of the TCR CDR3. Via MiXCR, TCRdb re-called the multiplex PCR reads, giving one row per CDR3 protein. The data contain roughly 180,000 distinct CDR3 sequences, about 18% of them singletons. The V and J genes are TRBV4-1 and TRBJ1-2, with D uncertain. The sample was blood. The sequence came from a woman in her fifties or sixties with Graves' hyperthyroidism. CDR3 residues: CASTDGSGPDRRYTF. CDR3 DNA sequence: TGCGCCAGCACTGATGGTTCAGGACCCGACCGCCGCTACACCTTC.